One and the same sample provided the 2 T cell receptor beta chains below, sequenced in a study of regulatory T cells in long-lasting Graves disease. Time point described: newly diagnosed GD, antithyroid drugs for less than 3 months. Preparation of the TCR library used RNA extracted from PBMCs. HTBI primers from iRepertoire and Arm-PCR of CDR3 regions yielded the TCR beta libraries. MiXCR was run by TCRdb on the multiplex PCR reads, yielding one entry per CDR3 protein. The sample lists approximately 400,000 distinct CDR3 sequences; 12% were seen once. These data were also reused for a study on T cells in Graves' hyperthyroidism and ophthalmopathy.

The sequencing used peripheral blood mononuclear cells (PBMCs), collected at new diagnosis, from a patient treated with antithyroid drugs. The origin of the receptors is a woman in her late teens or twenties with Graves disease.

This chain joins TRBV18 and TRBJ1-2, with a possible D match to TRBD1 (5 bases). The CDR3 length is 14 residues. V lost 3 bases, J lost 8 bases, and 16 bases lay in between. The germline V gene encodes CDR1 KGHSH and CDR2 LQKENI. The CDR3 sequence is CASSPQGPMGGYTF. In DNA form, the CDR3 reads TGTGCCAGCTCACCGCAGGGCCCCATGGGGGGCTACACCTTC.

At least ten counts were recorded for this clonotype. The genes are TRBV6-1 and TRBJ1-5; D may be TRBD1 (6 bases). Per germline, CDR1 MNHNS and CDR2 SASEGT. V was pared by 5 bases and J by 7 bases, with 9 bases between. This CDR3 region has 12 residues. As DNA, the CDR3 is TGTGCCAGCAGTACAGGGATCCAGCCCCAGCATTTT. It translates to CASSTGIQPQHF.